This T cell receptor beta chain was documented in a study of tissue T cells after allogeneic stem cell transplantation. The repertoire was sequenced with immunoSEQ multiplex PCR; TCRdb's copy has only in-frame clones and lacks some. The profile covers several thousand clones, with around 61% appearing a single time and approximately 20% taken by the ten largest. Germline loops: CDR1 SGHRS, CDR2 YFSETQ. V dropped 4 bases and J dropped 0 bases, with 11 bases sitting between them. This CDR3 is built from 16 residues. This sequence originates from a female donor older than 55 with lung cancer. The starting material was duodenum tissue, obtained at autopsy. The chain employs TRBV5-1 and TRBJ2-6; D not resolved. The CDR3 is CASSLVQASGANVLTF. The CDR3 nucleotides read TGCGCCAGCAGCCTTGTCCAGGCCTCTGGGGCCAACGTCCTGACTTTC. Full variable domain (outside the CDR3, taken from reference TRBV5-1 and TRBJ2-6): KAGVTQTPRYLIKTRGQQVTLSCSPISGHRSVSWYQQTPGQGLQFLFEYFSETQRNKGNFPGRFSGRQFSNSRSEMNVSTLELGDSALYLCASSLVQASGANVLTFGAGSRLTVL.